The clone carrying this TCR beta chain was counted only a few times. What it recognizes is unknown. In the same sample, other DNA sequences code for this CDR3. The sample belongs to a study of shared clonotypes between healthy human individuals. The V end was cut by 1 base, the J end by 0 bases, with 7 bases between. Germline V gene data show CDR1 as KGHSH and CDR2 as LQKENI. This CDR3 has 15 amino acids. Every contributor of samples was a Caucasian grown-up residing in Nashville, Tennessee. Findings and caveats of the study: Across subsets, estimated richness was generally greater for naive than for memory populations. Collection of samples was limited to blood; tissue repertoires likely differ. Generation probability values for non-shared clonotypes were lower than those for clonotypes shared by all four donors.

Sequenced by immunoSEQ multiplex PCR; TCRdb stores in-frame clones only, minus some. This repertoire shows around 2.1 million clones, 90% to 96% found once; its top ten account for around 0.13%. This sequence was found in a man aged 18-30 years in good health. Material for sequencing was naive CD4+ T cells sorted from blood. Subset: CD45RA+ positively selected. The chain combines TRBV18 with TRBJ1-5; possibly TRBD1 for D (5 bases). DNA for the CDR3: TGTGCCAGCTCACCACAGGGGCTTAGCAATCAGCCCCAGCATTTT. Translated, it gives CASSPQGLSNQPQHF.